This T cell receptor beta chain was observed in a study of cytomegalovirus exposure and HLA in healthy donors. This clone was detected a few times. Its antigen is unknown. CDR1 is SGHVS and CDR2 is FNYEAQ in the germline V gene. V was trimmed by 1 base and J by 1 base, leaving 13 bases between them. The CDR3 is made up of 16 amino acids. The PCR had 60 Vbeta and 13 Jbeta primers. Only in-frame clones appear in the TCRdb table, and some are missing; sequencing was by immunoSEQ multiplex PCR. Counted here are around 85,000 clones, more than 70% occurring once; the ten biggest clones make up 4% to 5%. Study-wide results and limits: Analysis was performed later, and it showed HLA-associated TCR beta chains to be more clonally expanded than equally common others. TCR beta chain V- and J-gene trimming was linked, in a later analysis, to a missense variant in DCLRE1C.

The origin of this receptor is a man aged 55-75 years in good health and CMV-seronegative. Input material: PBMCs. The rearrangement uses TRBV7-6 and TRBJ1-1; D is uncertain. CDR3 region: CASSLGGWGANTEAFF. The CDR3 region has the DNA TGTGCCAGCAGCTTAGGGGGTTGGGGAGCGAACACTGAAGCTTTCTTT. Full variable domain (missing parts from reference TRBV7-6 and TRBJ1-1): GAGVSQSPRYKVTKRGQDVALRCDPISGHVSLYWYRQALGQGPEFLTYFNYEAQQDKSGLPNDRFSAERPEGSISTLTIQRTEQRDSAMYRCASSLGGWGANTEAFFGQGTRLTVV.